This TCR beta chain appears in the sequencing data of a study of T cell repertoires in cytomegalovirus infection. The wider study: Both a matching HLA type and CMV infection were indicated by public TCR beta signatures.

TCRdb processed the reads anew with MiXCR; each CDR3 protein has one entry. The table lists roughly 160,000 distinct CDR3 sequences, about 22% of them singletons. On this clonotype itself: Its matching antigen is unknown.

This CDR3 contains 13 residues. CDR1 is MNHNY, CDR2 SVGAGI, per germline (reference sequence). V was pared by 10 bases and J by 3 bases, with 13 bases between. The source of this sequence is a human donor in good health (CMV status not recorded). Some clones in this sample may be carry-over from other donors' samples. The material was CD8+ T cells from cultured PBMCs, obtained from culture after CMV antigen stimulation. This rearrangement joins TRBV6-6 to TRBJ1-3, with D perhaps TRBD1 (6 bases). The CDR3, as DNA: TGTGCCACCCCGGGACAAATTGGAAACACCATATATTTT. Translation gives CATPGQIGNTIYF.